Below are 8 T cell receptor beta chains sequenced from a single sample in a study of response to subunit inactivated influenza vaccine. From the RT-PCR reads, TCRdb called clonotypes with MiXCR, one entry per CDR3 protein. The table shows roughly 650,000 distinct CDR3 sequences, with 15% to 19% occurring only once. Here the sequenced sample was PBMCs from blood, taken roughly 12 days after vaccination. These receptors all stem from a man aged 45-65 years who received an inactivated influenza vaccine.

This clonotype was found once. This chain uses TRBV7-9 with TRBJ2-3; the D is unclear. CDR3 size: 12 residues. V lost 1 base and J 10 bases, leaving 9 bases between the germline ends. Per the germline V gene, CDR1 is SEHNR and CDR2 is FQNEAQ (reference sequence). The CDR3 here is CASSLDVVAQYF. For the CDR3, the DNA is TGTGCCAGCAGCTTAGATGTAGTTGCGCAGTATTTT.

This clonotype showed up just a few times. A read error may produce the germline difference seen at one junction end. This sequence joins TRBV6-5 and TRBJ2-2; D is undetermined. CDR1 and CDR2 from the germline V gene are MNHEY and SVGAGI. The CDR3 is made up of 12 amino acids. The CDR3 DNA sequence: TGTGCCAGCAGCTACTTTACCGGGGAGCTGTTTTTT. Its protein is CASSYFTGELFF.

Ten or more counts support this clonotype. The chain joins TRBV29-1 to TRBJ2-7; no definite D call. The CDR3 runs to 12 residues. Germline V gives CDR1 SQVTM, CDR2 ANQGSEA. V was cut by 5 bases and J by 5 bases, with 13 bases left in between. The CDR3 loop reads CSVWWGSHEQYF. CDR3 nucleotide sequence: TGCAGCGTTTGGTGGGGTTCCCACGAGCAGTACTTC.

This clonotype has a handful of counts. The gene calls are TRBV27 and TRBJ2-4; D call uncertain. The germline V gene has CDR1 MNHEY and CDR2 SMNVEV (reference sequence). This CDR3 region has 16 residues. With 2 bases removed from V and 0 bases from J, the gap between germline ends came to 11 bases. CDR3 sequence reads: CASSLGSTLAKNIQYF. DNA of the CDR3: TGTGCCAGCAGTTTAGGGTCTACCCTAGCCAAAAACATTCAGTACTTC.

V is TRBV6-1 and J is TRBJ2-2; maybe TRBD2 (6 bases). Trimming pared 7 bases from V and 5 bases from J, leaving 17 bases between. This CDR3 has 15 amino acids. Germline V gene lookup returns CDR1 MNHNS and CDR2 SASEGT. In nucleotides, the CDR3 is TGTGCCAGCAATATGGGCGCTGCGGGGACCGGGGAGCTGTTTTTT. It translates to CASNMGAAGTGELFF.

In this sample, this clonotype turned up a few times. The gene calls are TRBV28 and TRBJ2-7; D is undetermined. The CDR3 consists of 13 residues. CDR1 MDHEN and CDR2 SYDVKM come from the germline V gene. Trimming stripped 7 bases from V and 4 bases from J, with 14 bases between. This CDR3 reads CASIAGTTYEQYF. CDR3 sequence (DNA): TGTGCCAGCATCGCAGGAACGACTTACGAGCAGTACTTC.

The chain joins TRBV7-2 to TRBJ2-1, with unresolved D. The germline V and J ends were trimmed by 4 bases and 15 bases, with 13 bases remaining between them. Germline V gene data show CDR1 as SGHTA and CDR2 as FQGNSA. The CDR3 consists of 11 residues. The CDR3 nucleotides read TGTGCCAGCAGCTCCGTGGGGTCCGGGTTCTTC. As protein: CASSSVGSGFF.

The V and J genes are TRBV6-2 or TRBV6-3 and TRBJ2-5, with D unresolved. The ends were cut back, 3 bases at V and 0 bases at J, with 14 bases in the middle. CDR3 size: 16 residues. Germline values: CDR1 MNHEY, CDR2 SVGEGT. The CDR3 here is CASSYTARTYQETQYF. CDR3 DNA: TGTGCCAGCAGTTATACAGCCCGCACATACCAAGAGACCCAGTACTTC.